This is a list of T cell receptor beta chains from one sample in a study of control samples from healthy donors and cancer patients. This table comes from immunoSEQ multiplex PCR, and its TCRdb copy is limited to in-frame clones, with some not included. The profile shows 100,000 to 150,000 clones, more than 80% of them singletons. Sample: blood. Every receptor here comes from a man aged 18-30 years in good health. CDR3s include the opening cysteine and the closing phenylalanine or tryptophan. The order of the fields is V gene, J gene, D gene, CDR3 protein, CDR3 DNA. A D gene is named only where the DNA matches it firmly.

TRBV11-3	TRBJ2-3	TRBD2	CASSPQSSGGTDTQYF	TGTGCCAGCAGCCCCCAATCTAGCGGGGGCACAGATACGCAGTATTTT
TRBV15	TRBJ2-5	NA	CATSFGKVAETQYF	TGTGCCACCAGCTTTGGCAAGGTTGCTGAGACCCAGTACTTC
TRBV2	TRBJ1-6	NA	CASSPTIGNSPLHF	TGTGCCAGCAGTCCGACAATTGGCAATTCACCCCTCCACTTT
TRBV7-3	TRBJ1-2	NA	CAQKQGVWYGYTF	TGTGCCCAGAAACAAGGGGTTTGGTATGGCTACACCTTC
TRBV7-3	TRBJ2-5	TRBD1	CASSSSGGGMETQYF	TGTGCCAGCAGCTCATCAGGGGGCGGGATGGAGACCCAGTACTTC
TRBV5-4	TRBJ2-1	NA	CASSLGLPSSYNEQFF	TGTGCCAGCAGCTTGGGTCTACCTTCCTCCTACAATGAGCAGTTCTTC
TRBV27	TRBJ1-6	NA	CASSLDTYWNSPLHF	TGTGCCAGCAGTCTTGACACGTATTGGAATTCACCCCTTCACTTT
TRBV5-1	TRBJ2-3	NA	CASSFSGGGDTQYF	TGCGCCAGCAGCTTCAGTGGGGGCGGGGATACGCAGTATTTT
TRBV5-6	TRBJ2-7	NA	CASSLKTSYEQYF	TGTGCCAGCAGCTTGAAGACCTCGTACGAGCAGTACTTC
TRBV28	TRBJ1-5	NA	CASSSNSNQPQHF	TGTGCCAGCAGTTCCAATAGCAATCAGCCCCAGCATTTT
TRBV18	TRBJ1-1	NA	CASSQGDTEAFF	TGTGCCAGCTCGCAGGGTGACACTGAAGCTTTCTTT
TRBV5-8	TRBJ1-6	NA	CASSLVVGGGSPLHF	TGTGCCAGCAGCTTGGTTGTGGGCGGCGGATCACCCCTCCACTTT
TRBV5-5	TRBJ2-7	NA	CASSLVGSSYEQYF	TGTGCCAGCAGCTTGGTAGGGAGCTCCTACGAGCAGTACTTC
TRBV11-2	TRBJ2-3	NA	CASRSGLWETDTQYF	TGTGCCAGCAGGTCTGGACTCTGGGAAACAGATACGCAGTATTTT
TRBV7-2	TRBJ2-3	TRBD2	CASRRTSGSGDTQYF	TGTGCCAGCAGGCGGACTAGCGGGAGTGGAGATACGCAGTATTTT
TRBV5-4	TRBJ1-1	TRBD1	CASSFWTGGVDTEAFF	TGTGCCAGCAGCTTTTGGACAGGGGGCGTGGACACTGAAGCTTTCTTT
TRBV5-6	TRBJ2-3	TRBD1	CASSRGQGADTQYF	TGTGCCAGCAGCCGGGGACAGGGAGCAGATACGCAGTATTTT
TRBV7-9	TRBJ2-7	NA	CASEGTYEQYF	TGTGCCAGCGAGGGCACCTACGAGCAGTACTTC
TRBV5-1	TRBJ2-5	TRBD1	CASTGQVGSETQYF	TGCGCCAGCACTGGACAGGTGGGCTCAGAGACCCAGTACTTC
TRBV30	TRBJ1-3	TRBD1	CASTGGPPLSGNTIYF	TGTGCCTCGACAGGGGGGCCCCCTCTAAGTGGAAACACCATATATTTT
TRBV5-1	TRBJ2-6	NA	CASSLDGTSGANVLTF	TGCGCCAGCAGCTTGGATGGGACTTCTGGGGCCAACGTCCTGACTTTC
TRBV9	TRBJ2-5	NA	CASSSLPGVGETQYF	TGTGCCAGCAGCAGCCTCCCCGGGGTAGGGGAGACCCAGTACTTC
TRBV5-1	TRBJ1-3	NA	CASSSVPDSGNTIYF	TGCGCCAGCAGCTCAGTTCCGGACTCTGGAAACACCATATATTTT